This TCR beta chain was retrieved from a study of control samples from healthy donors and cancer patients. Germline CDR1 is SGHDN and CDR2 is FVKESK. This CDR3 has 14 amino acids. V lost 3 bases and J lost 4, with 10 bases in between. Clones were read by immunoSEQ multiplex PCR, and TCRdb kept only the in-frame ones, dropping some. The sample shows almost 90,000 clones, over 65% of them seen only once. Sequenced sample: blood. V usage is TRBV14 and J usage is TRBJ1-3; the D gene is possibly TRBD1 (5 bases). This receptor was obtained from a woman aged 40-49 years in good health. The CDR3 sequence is CASSQAGTGNTIYF. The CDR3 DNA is TGTGCCAGCAGCCAGGCCGGGACGGGAAACACCATATATTTT.